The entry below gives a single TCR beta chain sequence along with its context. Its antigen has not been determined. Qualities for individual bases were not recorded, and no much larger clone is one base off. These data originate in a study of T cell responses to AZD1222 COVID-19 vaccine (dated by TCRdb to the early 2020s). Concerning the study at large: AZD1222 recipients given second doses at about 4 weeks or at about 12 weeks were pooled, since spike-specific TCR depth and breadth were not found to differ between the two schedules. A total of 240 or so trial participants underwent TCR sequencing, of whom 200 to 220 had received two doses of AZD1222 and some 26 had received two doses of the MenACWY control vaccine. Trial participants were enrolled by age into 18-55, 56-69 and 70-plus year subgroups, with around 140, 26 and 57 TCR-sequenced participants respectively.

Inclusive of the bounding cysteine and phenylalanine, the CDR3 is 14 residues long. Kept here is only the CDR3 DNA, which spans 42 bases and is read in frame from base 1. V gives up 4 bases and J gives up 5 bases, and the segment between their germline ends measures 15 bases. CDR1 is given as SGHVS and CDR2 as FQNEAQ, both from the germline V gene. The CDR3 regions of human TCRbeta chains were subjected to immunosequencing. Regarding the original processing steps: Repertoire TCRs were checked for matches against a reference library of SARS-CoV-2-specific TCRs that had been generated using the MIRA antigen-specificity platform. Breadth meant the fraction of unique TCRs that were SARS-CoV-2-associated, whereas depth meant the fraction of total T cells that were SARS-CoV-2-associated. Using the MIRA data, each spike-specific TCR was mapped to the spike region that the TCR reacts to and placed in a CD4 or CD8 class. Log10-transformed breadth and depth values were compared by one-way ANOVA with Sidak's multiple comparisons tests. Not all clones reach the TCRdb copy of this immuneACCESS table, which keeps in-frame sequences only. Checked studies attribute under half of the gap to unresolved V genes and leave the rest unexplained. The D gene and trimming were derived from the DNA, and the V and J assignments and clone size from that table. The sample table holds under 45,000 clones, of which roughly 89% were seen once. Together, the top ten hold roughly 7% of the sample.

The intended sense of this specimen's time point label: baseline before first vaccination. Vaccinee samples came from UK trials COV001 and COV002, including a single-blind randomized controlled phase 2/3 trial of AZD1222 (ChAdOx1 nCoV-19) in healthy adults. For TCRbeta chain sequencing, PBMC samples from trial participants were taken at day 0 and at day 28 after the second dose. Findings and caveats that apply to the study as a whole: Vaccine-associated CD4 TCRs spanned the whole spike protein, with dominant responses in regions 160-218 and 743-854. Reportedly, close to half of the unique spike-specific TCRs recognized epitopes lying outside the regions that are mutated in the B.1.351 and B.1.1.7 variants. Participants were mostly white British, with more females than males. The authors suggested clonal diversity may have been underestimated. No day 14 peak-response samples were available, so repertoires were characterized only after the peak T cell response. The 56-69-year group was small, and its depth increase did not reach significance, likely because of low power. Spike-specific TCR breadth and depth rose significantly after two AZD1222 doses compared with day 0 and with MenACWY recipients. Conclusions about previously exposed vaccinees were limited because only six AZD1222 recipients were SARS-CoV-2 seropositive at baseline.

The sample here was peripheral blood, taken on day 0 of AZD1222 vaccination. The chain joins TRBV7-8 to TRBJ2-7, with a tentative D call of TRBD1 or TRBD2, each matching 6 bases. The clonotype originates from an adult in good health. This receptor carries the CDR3 CASSYGRGPNEQYF. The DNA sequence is TGTGCCAGCAGCTATGGACGGGGGCCGAACGAGCAGTACTTC.